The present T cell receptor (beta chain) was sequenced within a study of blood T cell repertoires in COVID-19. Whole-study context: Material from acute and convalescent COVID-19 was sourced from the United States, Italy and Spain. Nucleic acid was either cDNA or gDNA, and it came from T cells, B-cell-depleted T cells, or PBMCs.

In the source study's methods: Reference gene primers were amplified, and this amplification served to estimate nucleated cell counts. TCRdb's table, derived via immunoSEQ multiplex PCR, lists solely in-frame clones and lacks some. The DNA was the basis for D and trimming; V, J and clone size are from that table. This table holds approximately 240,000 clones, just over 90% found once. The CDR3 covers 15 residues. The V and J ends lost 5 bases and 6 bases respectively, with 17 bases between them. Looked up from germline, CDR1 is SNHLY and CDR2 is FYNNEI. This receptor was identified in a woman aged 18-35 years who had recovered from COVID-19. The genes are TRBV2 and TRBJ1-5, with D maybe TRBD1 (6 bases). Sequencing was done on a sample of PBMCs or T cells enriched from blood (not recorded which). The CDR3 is CASSSLGGASQPQHF. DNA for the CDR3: TGTGCCAGCAGTTCATTGGGGGGGGCCTCTCAGCCCCAGCATTTT.